This TCR beta chain was identified during a study of CD8+CD57+ T cells in acquired aplastic anemia. Study background: The average for DNA from sorted CD4+ and CD8+ cells was around 3.5 ug. Healthy donors averaged approximately 10 million reads for CD4+ cells.

The study profiled TCR beta VDJ and CDR3 using genomic DNA as template. Via MiXCR, TCRdb re-called the reads, giving one row per CDR3 protein. This table holds 400,000 to 450,000 distinct CDR3 sequences, roughly 68% found once. This CDR3 contains 12 residues. V gave up 11 bases and J gave up 8 bases, with 18 bases separating them. Germline loops: CDR1 ENHRY, CDR2 SYGVKD. As regards this clonotype: Antigen unknown.

Study-wide results and caveats: Patients and controls had CD8+ Simpson's diversity values that were not significantly distinct. Some 28 sequences, all CD8+ CDR3, were shared between patients and controls.

This TCR was recovered from a human donor in good health, serving as a control. The specimen was sorted CD4+, CD8+, or CD8+CD57+ T cells (not recorded which) from PBMCs. The chain has TRBV10-3 and TRBJ1-2, with no clear D. For the CDR3, the DNA is TGTGCCGTGCTGTCCCTCCTAGGGGGCTACACCTTC. Translated, it gives CAVLSLLGGYTF.